The rows below give T cell receptor beta chains drawn from one sample of a study of T cells in Graves' hyperthyroidism and ophthalmopathy. TCRdb fed the multiplex PCR reads into MiXCR, producing one record per CDR3 protein. The repertoire consists of roughly 360,000 distinct CDR3 sequences, with roughly 13% occurring once and the leading ten covering around 21%. Sequenced material: blood. Receptor source: a man in his thirties or forties with Graves' hyperthyroidism that later progressed to Graves' ophthalmopathy. The conserved cysteine and the conserved F or W are not part of the CDR3 here. Fields, in order: V gene, J gene, CDR3 protein.

>TRBV20-1|TRBJ2-5
SARGTSGGETQY
>TRBV11-2|TRBJ1-5
ASSLESGLNQPQH
>TRBV27|TRBJ2-2
ASSSLGVRNTGELF
>TRBV28|TRBJ1-5
ASSLNRGPSNQPQH
>TRBV2|TRBJ1-5
ASTQATNQPQH
>TRBV20-1|TRBJ1-6
SARVSGGGNSPLH
>TRBV6-1|TRBJ2-3
ASSYHPPRADTQY
>TRBV4-1|TRBJ2-7
ASSQDAAGRAYEQY
>TRBV3-1|TRBJ1-6
ASSQDTGYSPLH
>TRBV12-3/TRBV12-4|TRBJ2-7
ASSYRVPYEQY
>TRBV11-2|TRBJ1-4
ASSLGPGQGNEKLF
>TRBV28|TRBJ2-3
ASASSGASTDTQY
>TRBV12-3/TRBV12-4|TRBJ2-1
ASSLGNSGGPSYNEQF
>TRBV6-1|TRBJ1-1
ASTALNTEAF
>TRBV4-1|TRBJ2-7
ASTILPGPQGKYEQY
>TRBV10-3|TRBJ2-5
AAGTGGGETQY
>TRBV3-1|TRBJ2-3
ASSQGVAGSDTQY
>TRBV7-2|TRBJ2-7
ASSLERGGLEQY
>TRBV5-1|TRBJ2-2
ASSLVGRTGELF
>TRBV15|TRBJ2-1
ATSNDRGSYNEQF
>TRBV7-9|TRBJ2-1
ASSSLRSNEQF
>TRBV6-5|TRBJ1-5
ATLDRGDQPQH
>TRBV28|TRBJ2-7
ASRTGTLYEQY
>TRBV6-6|TRBJ1-2
ASSYSTLQSSYGYT
>TRBV6-6|TRBJ2-7
ASSLSAGTHEQY
>TRBV7-9|TRBJ1-2
ASTNSTVRGLDGYT
>TRBV11-1|TRBJ1-1
ASSVSTGPLGTEAF
>TRBV4-2|TRBJ1-2
ASSQGPGIYGYT
>TRBV2|TRBJ2-2
ASSRIGTSDTGELF
>TRBV19|TRBJ1-1
ASTHRGGDTEAF
>TRBV3-1|TRBJ1-5
ASSQGSGAGQPQH
>TRBV20-1|TRBJ1-5
SGQALGPQH
>TRBV19|TRBJ1-4
ASSPRLDEKLF
>TRBV28|TRBJ2-2
ASSSPRRGPNTGELF
>TRBV18|TRBJ2-5
ASSVTGARETQY
>TRBV3-1|TRBJ2-2
ASSEVAGGENTGELF
>TRBV20-1|TRBJ2-7
SASRDDRVDNEQY
>TRBV16|TRBJ1-2
ASSQLADDGYT
>TRBV20-1|TRBJ1-3
SASSGSGISSGNTIY
>TRBV7-8|TRBJ2-7
ASSTATTGGSYEQY
>TRBV20-1|TRBJ1-2
SPRTGLNYGYT